These 29 T cell receptor beta chains originate from one sample sequenced in a study of beta chain features in type 1 diabetes. Study conclusions and caveats: TCRB CDR3 length was moderately but significantly reduced in all four CD4+ subsets of Type 1 diabetes patients.

The study reverse transcribed the entire isolated RNA, so it sequenced expressed TCRB transcripts. Produced via immunoSEQ multiplex PCR; TCRdb's table is partial and in-frame only. The sample yields 500,000 to 800,000 clones, approximately 13% seen once. These TCRs are of unknown antigen specificity. The sequenced sample consisted of naive CD4+ T cells from blood. These receptors were taken from a man aged 30-40 years with type 1 diabetes.

This chain connects TRBV7-6 to TRBJ2-5; perhaps TRBD1 as D (5 bases). The CDR3 contains 14 residues. Germline CDR1 reads SGHVS; CDR2 reads FNYEAQ. V was trimmed by 1 base and J by 9 bases, leaving 15 bases between them. This chain's CDR3 is CASSLGLQGSAQYF. The CDR3 DNA reads TGTGCCAGCAGCTTAGGGCTCCAGGGATCAGCCCAGTACTTC.

The table lists this clone with a few counts. The V and J genes are TRBV5-1 and TRBJ1-5; D call uncertain. The CDR3 has 14 residues. Germline V gene data show CDR1 as SGHRS and CDR2 as YFSETQ. Deletions cut 3 bases from V and 2 bases from J, with 9 bases between. CDR3 bases: TGCGCCAGCAGCTCCGGTGAAGGCAATCAGCCCCAGCATTTT. Translated, it gives CASSSGEGNQPQHF.

The J gene is TRBJ1-2, the V gene TRBV5-1, with D unclear. Trimming left V 0 bases short and J 8 bases short, with 14 bases between. The CDR3 is 14 amino acids. Per the germline V gene, CDR1 is SGHRS and CDR2 is YFSETQ. CDR3 region: CASSLELSRGGYTF. CDR3 nucleotide sequence: TGCGCCAGCAGCTTGGAACTGTCCCGTGGCGGCTACACCTTC.

This clone was detected a few times. This chain connects TRBV9 to TRBJ2-1, with D perhaps TRBD1 (5 bases). Per the germline V gene, CDR1 is SGDLS and CDR2 is YYNGEE. CDR3 length: 16 amino acids. V lost 5 bases, J lost 8 bases, and 23 bases lay in between. The CDR3 nucleotides read TGTGCCAGCAGTTTGGCGACAGCGCAAAGAGAGTATGAGCAGTTCTTC. Residues: CASSLATAQREYEQFF.

This clone has a handful of counts. This chain connects TRBV19 to TRBJ1-5; D gene ambiguous. This CDR3 has 14 amino acids. Trimming removed 8 bases at V and 4 bases at J, with 15 bases between. CDR1 and CDR2 from the germline V gene are LNHDA and SQIVND (reference sequence). The CDR3 DNA sequence: TGTGCCAGTGGGTTCTGGATCACGAATCAGCCCCAGCATTTT. It yields the protein CASGFWITNQPQHF.

The chain uses TRBV27 and TRBJ1-2, with 9 bases lining up with TRBD1. Germline-derived CDR1 and CDR2 are MNHEY and SMNVEV (reference sequence). Losses at the gene ends were 4 bases for V and 1 base for J; bases not matched to a gene: 4. The CDR3 has 15 residues. In DNA, the CDR3 is TGTGCCAGCAGTTCGAGGACAGGGGTTAACTATGGCTACACCTTC. This translates into CASSSRTGVNYGYTF.

J is TRBJ2-3 and V is TRBV5-1; D possibly corresponds to TRBD1 (6 bases). The germline CDR1 and CDR2 sequences are SGHRS and YFSETQ. The CDR3 contains 15 residues. Deletions cut 4 bases from V and 4 bases from J, with 16 bases between. The CDR3 region has the DNA TGCGCCAGCAGCCCTACAGGGAACTACGCAGATACGCAGTATTTT. Protein sequence: CASSPTGNYADTQYF.

This clone was seen a handful of times. The chain is built from TRBV7-3 and TRBJ2-1; 15 bases match TRBD2. The CDR3 has 17 amino acids. Germline CDR1 is SGHTA and CDR2 is FQGTGA. V lost 5 bases, J lost 4 bases, and 6 bases stayed unmatched. The CDR3 DNA is TGTGCCAGCAGCCTCGGGACTAGCGGGGGGCCGTACAATGAGCAGTTCTTC. Its translation: CASSLGTSGGPYNEQFF.

Only a few counts were recorded for this clone. V and J are TRBV30 and TRBJ1-6; 7 nucleotides match TRBD1. CDR1 GTSNPN and CDR2 SVGIG come from the germline V gene (reference sequence). With 3 bases clipped from V and 0 bases from J, the junction kept 8 bases outside the gene matches. The CDR3 totals 17 residues. Written as DNA, the CDR3 is TGTGCCTGGAGGGAACAGGGGCATAGCTCCTATAATTCACCCCTCCACTTT. Its protein is CAWREQGHSSYNSPLHF.

V gene TRBV6-5 combines with J gene TRBJ2-2; 10 bases align to TRBD2. Germline V CDR1 and CDR2: MNHEY, SVGAGI. Losses at the gene ends were 0 bases for V and 7 bases for J; bases not matched to a gene: 5. The CDR3 covers 16 residues. The CDR3 coding sequence is TGTGCCAGCAGTTACTCCAGCGGGGGGGCCGTCGGGGAGCTGTTTTTT. Translated, it gives CASSYSSGGAVGELFF.

This clone showed up just a few times. The chain is built from TRBV6-5 and TRBJ2-7; no reliable D call. The length of the CDR3 is 11 residues. Between the trimmed V and J ends, which lost 7 bases and 0 bases, there was a span of 4 bases. Per germline, CDR1 MNHEY and CDR2 SVGAGI. The CDR3 loop is CASTSSYEQYF. CDR3 nucleotide sequence: TGTGCCAGCACAAGCTCCTACGAGCAGTACTTC.

The chain is built from TRBV7-9 and TRBJ2-2; the match to TRBD1 covers 10 bases. Losses at the gene ends were 4 bases for V and 3 bases for J; bases not matched to a gene: 11. The CDR3 is made up of 18 amino acids. Germline V lookup: CDR1 SEHNR, CDR2 FQNEAQ (reference sequence). The CDR3 region is CASSSPRDRGPYTGELFF. In DNA, the CDR3 is TGTGCCAGCAGCTCCCCCCGGGACAGGGGCCCGTACACCGGGGAGCTGTTTTTT.

The sample holds a few counts of this clone. DNA of the CDR3: TGTGCCAGCAGCTTGTCGGGACAGGGGGTTGAAAAACTGTTTTTT. Translating gives CASSLSGQGVEKLFF. The rearrangement joins TRBV7-2 to TRBJ1-4, with 11 bases that match TRBD1. The V gene end was trimmed by 3 bases and the J gene end by 7 bases; junction bases not matched to a gene: 4. Per the germline V gene, CDR1 is SGHTA and CDR2 is FQGNSA. The CDR3 contains 15 residues.

Only a few counts were recorded for this clone. The chain combines TRBV27 with TRBJ2-7; a possible D gene is TRBD2 (5 bases). Trimming pared 3 bases from V and 6 bases from J, leaving 12 bases between. CDR1 and CDR2 (germline): MNHEY, SMNVEV (reference sequence). This CDR3 comprises 13 residues. The DNA of the CDR3 is TGTGCCAGCAGTTTGAATCGGGCGGGCGAGCAGTACTTC. Its protein is CASSLNRAGEQYF.

This clone was seen only a few times. This chain connects TRBV19 to TRBJ1-1; no clear D gene. V lost 4 bases, J lost 2 bases, and 8 bases lay in between. This CDR3 is built from 13 residues. From germline, CDR1 is LNHDA and CDR2 SQIVND (reference sequence). The CDR3 is CASSRTANTEAFF. The CDR3, as DNA: TGTGCCAGTAGTAGGACGGCAAACACTGAAGCTTTCTTT.

Of note for this clone: Other DNA sequences in this sample translate to the same CDR3. The rearrangement links TRBV9 to TRBJ2-1; 9 bases align to TRBD1. This CDR3 is 14 amino acids long. The V gene's germline CDR1 is SGDLS and CDR2 YYNGEE. The trim removed 2 bases at V and 4 bases at J, leaving 1 base unmatched. Written as DNA, the CDR3 is TGTGCCAGCAGCGTGGGACAGGGTTACAATGAGCAGTTCTTC. It yields the protein CASSVGQGYNEQFF.

The chain employs TRBV18 and TRBJ1-4; the D is unclear. This CDR3 comprises 16 residues. The V and J ends lost 3 bases and 4 bases respectively, with 15 bases between them. CDR1 is KGHSH, CDR2 LQKENI, per germline. The CDR3 is CASSPVAGSSNEKLFF. The CDR3 coding sequence is TGTGCCAGCTCACCGGTAGCGGGGTCGAGTAATGAAAAACTGTTTTTT.

The rearrangement uses TRBV5-1 and TRBJ2-5; TRBD1 aligns across 9 bases. The length of the CDR3 is 16 residues. V gave up 4 bases and J gave up 4 bases; unmatched junction bases: 11. Germline CDR1 SGHRS, CDR2 YFSETQ. The CDR3, as DNA: TGCGCCAGCAGCAGGGGACAGGGATATCTTTTAGAGACCCAGTACTTC. This sequence encodes CASSRGQGYLLETQYF. Complete variable domain (other parts from reference TRBV5-1 and TRBJ2-5): KAGVTQTPRYLIKTRGQQVTLSCSPISGHRSVSWYQQTPGQGLQFLFEYFSETQRNKGNFPGRFSGRQFSNSRSEMNVSTLELGDSALYLCASSRGQGYLLETQYFGPGTRLLVL.

The CDR3 region is CASSWDRGFGTDTQYF. CDR3 in DNA: TGTGCCAGCAGCTGGGACAGGGGTTTCGGCACAGATACGCAGTATTTT. V and J are TRBV5-6 and TRBJ2-3; 10 bases are shared with TRBD1. Germline V lookup: CDR1 SGHDT, CDR2 YYEEEE. V lost 3 bases, J lost 1 base, and 5 bases stayed unmatched. The CDR3 has 16 residues.

This clone was seen only a few times. This chain uses TRBV5-6 with TRBJ2-1, with TRBD1 matching over 7 bases. The junction had 8 bases not matched to a gene; V was cut back by 0 bases and J by 5 bases. CDR3 size: 16 residues. CDR1 and CDR2 from the germline V gene are SGHDT and YYEEEE. The CDR3 DNA sequence: TGTGCCAGCAGCTTGGTGGGACAGTCCCCTAACAATGAGCAGTTCTTC. Translated, it gives CASSLVGQSPNNEQFF.

This clone came up a few times. The rearrangement links TRBV7-9 to TRBJ2-1; D is possibly TRBD1 (6 bases). CDR3 length: 12 amino acids. Looked up from germline, CDR1 is SEHNR and CDR2 is FQNEAQ (reference sequence). V lost 2 bases to trimming and J lost 10 bases, with 9 bases between them. This CDR3 reads CASSLQGYEQFF. The CDR3 nucleotides are TGTGCCAGCAGCTTACAGGGGTACGAGCAGTTCTTC.

In nucleotides, the CDR3 is TGTGCCATCAGTGAGTTGACAGCTAGGACGGATACGCAGTATTTT. It translates to CAISELTARTDTQYF. This chain joins TRBV10-3 and TRBJ2-3; a weak D match, TRBD1 (5 bases). The V end lost 1 base, the J end lost 6 bases, and 14 bases lay between the germline ends. Germline assignment: CDR1 ENHRY and CDR2 SYGVKD. This CDR3 is built from 15 residues.

This clone was counted only a few times. The genes are TRBV7-9 and TRBJ2-5; D not resolved. Germline CDR1 reads SEHNR; CDR2 reads FQNEAQ (reference sequence). Trimming took off 7 bases at V and 5 bases at J, with 8 bases between the two ends. The CDR3 sequence is 11 residues long. The CDR3 spells CASTAWETQYF. CDR3 bases: TGTGCCAGCACCGCCTGGGAGACCCAGTACTTC.

In this sample, this clone turned up a few times. The chain links TRBV29-1 to TRBJ1-3; TRBD1 is a possible D gene (5 bases). Per germline, CDR1 SQVTM and CDR2 ANQGSEA. Trimming left V 7 bases short and J 1 base short, with 11 bases between. The CDR3 is made up of 13 amino acids. CDR3 in amino acids: CSARRGSGNTIYF. As DNA, the CDR3 is TGCAGCGCTCGCCGGGGGTCTGGAAACACCATATATTTT. The full variable domain, with the rest looked up from reference TRBV29-1 and TRBJ1-3, is SAVISQKPSRDICQRGTSLTIQCQVDSQVTMMFWYRQQPGQSLTLIATANQGSEATYESGFVIDKFPISRPNLTFSTLTVSNMSPEDSSIYLCSARRGSGNTIYFGEGSWLTVV.

The table lists this clone with a few counts. The chain uses TRBV29-1 and TRBJ1-5; D is unclear. Trimming pared 4 bases from V and 0 bases from J, leaving 10 bases between. The CDR3 loop spans 14 amino acids. Germline CDR1 is SQVTM and CDR2 is ANQGSEA. CDR3 sequence: CSVVQADSNQPQHF. The CDR3 bases are TGCAGCGTTGTCCAGGCCGATAGCAATCAGCCCCAGCATTTT. The variable domain in full, with the rest retrieved from reference TRBV29-1 and TRBJ1-5, is SAVISQKPSRDICQRGTSLTIQCQVDSQVTMMFWYRQQPGQSLTLIATANQGSEATYESGFVIDKFPISRPNLTFSTLTVSNMSPEDSSIYLCSVVQADSNQPQHFGDGTRLSIL.

This chain connects TRBV6-6 to TRBJ2-3; D is perhaps TRBD2 (6 bases). Trimming pared 6 bases from V and 4 bases from J, leaving 11 bases between. Germline CDR1 MNHNY, CDR2 SVGAGI (reference sequence). The CDR3 has 13 amino acids. The CDR3 is CASRTPSADTQYF. The CDR3 DNA reads TGTGCCAGCAGAACGCCTAGCGCAGATACGCAGTATTTT.

This clone occurred a few times. This same CDR3 is encoded by further DNA sequences in the sample. The chain has TRBV5-1 and TRBJ2-5; the D gene is possibly TRBD1 (5 bases). Germline loops: CDR1 SGHRS, CDR2 YFSETQ. V lost 5 bases, J lost 2 bases, and 7 bases lay in between. The CDR3 sequence is 12 residues long. The CDR3 is CASSDSQETQYF. In DNA form, the CDR3 reads TGCGCCAGCAGTGACAGTCAAGAGACCCAGTACTTC.

As to this clone: At the DNA level, this CDR3 is encoded by other sequences in the same sample as well. The chain couples TRBV7-2 to TRBJ2-7; 8 nucleotides line up with TRBD1. CDR1 SGHTA and CDR2 FQGNSA come from the germline V gene. This CDR3 is built from 14 residues. The V gene end was trimmed by 5 bases and the J gene end by 2 bases; junction bases not matched to a gene: 5. Here the CDR3 DNA reads TGTGCCAGCAGCCCCCGACAGGGGCCCTACGAGCAGTACTTC. This translates into CASSPRQGPYEQYF.

This clone was seen more than once but under ten times. This sequence joins TRBV2 and TRBJ1-5, with TRBD1 identical over 7 bases. The trim removed 8 bases at V and 6 bases at J, leaving 10 bases unmatched. Germline CDR1 reads SNHLY; CDR2 reads FYNNEI. CDR3 length equals 14 residues. Here the CDR3 reads CASGYRGSGQPQHF. The CDR3 DNA follows: TGTGCCAGCGGCTACAGGGGCTCCGGTCAGCCCCAGCATTTT.